Below are 26 T cell receptor beta chains sequenced from a single sample in a study of CD4 and CD8 cells across lung adenocarcinoma regions. TCRdb re-called the PCR reads with MiXCR, one entry per CDR3 protein. The repertoire includes some 10,000 distinct CDR3 sequences, 59% of them detected once, and 88% sits in the top ten. The sequenced sample was CD8+ T cells from the margin of a lung tumor. These receptors all come from a male donor with lung adenocarcinoma. The CD4 and CD8 labels of this study may be unreliable.

This clonotype was picked up one time. The genes are TRBV10-2 and TRBJ2-3; D not certain. This CDR3 region has 14 residues. CDR1 and CDR2 from the germline V gene are WSHSY and SAAADI. CDR3 sequence reads: CLGRRAVSTDTQYF. CDR3 DNA: TGCCTGGGCCGCCGGGCTGTGAGCACAGATACGCAGTATTTT.

The chain couples TRBV7-6 to TRBJ2-2; D call uncertain. Germline lookup yields CDR1 SGHVS and CDR2 FNYEAQ. Trimming cost V 3 bases and J 2 bases, with 4 bases left between them. The CDR3 contains 13 residues. The CDR3 nucleotides read TGTGCCAGCAGCTTGACAAACACCGGGGAGCTGTTTTTT. It yields the protein CASSLTNTGELFF.

About this clonotype: Mismatch with germline at one junction end may stem from a read error. The chain employs TRBV6-1 and TRBJ2-5, with 7 bases lining up with TRBD2. CDR3 length equals 14 residues. Per the germline V gene, CDR1 is MNHNS and CDR2 is SASEGT. The CDR3 spells CAGSGDRDPETQYF. CDR3 DNA: TGTGCGGGGAGCGGGGACCGAGACCCAGAGACGCAGTACTTC.

J is TRBJ2-1 and V is TRBV6-1, with D tentatively TRBD1 or TRBD2 (6 bases each). Trimming removed 5 bases from V and 4 bases from J, with 21 bases in between. Germline V gene data show CDR1 as MNHNS and CDR2 as SASEGT. The CDR3 is 17 amino acids. The CDR3 loop reads CASSQGGLWTEYNEQFF. The CDR3, as DNA: TGTGCCAGCAGTCAAGGGGGGCTCTGGACGGAGTACAATGAGCAGTTCTTC.

The chain uses TRBV6-5 and TRBJ1-2; D is unclear. The CDR3 consists of 16 residues. The germline gives CDR1 MNHEY, CDR2 SVGAGI. With 7 bases removed from V and 4 bases from J, the gap between germline ends came to 22 bases. The CDR3 here is CASNLGFGKSFYGYTF. The CDR3 nucleotides read TGTGCCAGCAATTTGGGTTTCGGCAAATCTTTCTATGGCTACACCTTC.

V gene TRBV20-1 combines with J gene TRBJ2-1; D might be TRBD2 (5 bases). The DNA end is a closer match to TRBJ2-7, so the J assignment may be wrong. Germline loops: CDR1 DFQATT, CDR2 SNEGSKA (reference sequence). The CDR3 has 11 residues. The CDR3 region has the DNA TGCAGTGGAGGGCTAGCCTACGAGCAGTACTTC. Residues: CSGGLAYEQYF.

Turning to this clonotype: The junction departs from the called germline gene at one end, perhaps through a read error. This chain uses TRBV6-1 with TRBJ2-5, with 9 bases fitting TRBD2. The germline V gene encodes CDR1 MNHNS and CDR2 SASEGT. The length of the CDR3 is 16 residues. This chain's CDR3 is CASNRGGGADQETQYF. DNA for the CDR3: TGTGCCAGCAACCGCGGGGGGGGGGCTGACCAAGAGACGCAGTATTTC.

The chain is built from TRBV10-1 and TRBJ2-3, with TRBD2 matching over 10 bases. Germline CDR1 WNHNN, CDR2 SYGVQD (reference sequence). The CDR3 length is 16 residues. V was clipped by 4 bases and J by 2 bases; unmatched bases: 6. The CDR3 is CASSAIAGGTTDTQYF. CDR3 DNA: TGCGCCAGCAGTGCGATAGCGGGAGGAACCACAGATACGCAGTATTTT.

This clonotype has only one observation. The chain links TRBV27 to TRBJ2-5, with D tentatively TRBD1 or TRBD2 (6 bases each). Germline V gives CDR1 MNHEY, CDR2 SMNVEV (reference sequence). The CDR3 is 15 residues long. V dropped 11 bases and J dropped 0 bases, with 19 bases sitting between them. DNA of the CDR3: TGTGCCGCGGGTTTCGGGGGCCATGACCAAGAGACCCAGTACTTC. Translated: CAAGFGGHDQETQYF.

V is TRBV6-5 and J is TRBJ2-3; TRBD1 might be the D (7 bases). Germline V gene data show CDR1 as MNHEY and CDR2 as SVGAGI. The CDR3 consists of 24 residues. Trimming shortened V by 0 bases and J by 2 bases, and 36 bases separated the two germline ends. The CDR3: CASSYSRRNPGTEVFSGVTDTQYF. For the CDR3, the DNA is TGTGCCAGCAGTTACTCGCGTCGAAACCCCGGGACAGAAGTTTTCTCGGGGGTCACAGATACGCAGTATTTT.

This clonotype has ten or more counts. Sequence at one end of the junction differs from germline and may be a read error. The chain links TRBV7-2 to TRBJ2-1; perhaps D is TRBD1 or TRBD2 (5 bases each). Germline loops: CDR1 SGHTA, CDR2 FQGNSA. CDR3 length: 12 amino acids. CDR3 in amino acids: CASSLRSGGRVF. CDR3 nucleotides: TGTGCCAGCAGCCTACGAAGTGGGGGTAGGGTCTTC.

This clonotype was counted many times. The chain links TRBV6-1 to TRBJ1-2; D remains ambiguous. This CDR3 contains 12 residues. V shed 3 bases and J shed 1 base, with 3 bases lying between them. Germline lookup yields CDR1 MNHNS and CDR2 SASEGT. The CDR3 sequence is CASSDNNYGYTF. The CDR3 nucleotides read TGTGCCAGCAGTGACAATAACTATGGCTACACCTTC.

This clonotype showed up just a few times. This sequence joins TRBV7-2 and TRBJ2-3; TRBD2 is a possible D gene (5 bases). This CDR3 is 15 amino acids long. The V end was cut by 1 base, the J end by 1 base, with 9 bases between. CDR1 SGHTA and CDR2 FQGNSA come from the germline V gene. CDR3 sequence reads: CASSLDSGGTDTQYF. The CDR3 nucleotides are TGTGCCAGCAGCTTAGACAGCGGAGGCACAGATACGCAGTATTTT. Variable domain in full (rest from reference TRBV7-2 and TRBJ2-3): GAGVSQSPSNKVTEKGKDVELRCDPISGHTALYWYRQSLGQGLEFLIYFQGNSAPDKSGLPSDRFSAERTGGSVSTLTIQRTQQEDSAVYLCASSLDSGGTDTQYFGPGTRLTVL.

This chain links TRBV6-1 with TRBJ2-1; D is ambiguous. Germline loops: CDR1 MNHNS, CDR2 SASEGT. The CDR3 runs to 12 residues. Trimming removed 1 base from V and 6 bases from J, with 4 bases in between. The DNA of the CDR3 is TGTGCCAGCAGTGAAGTAGGCAATGAGCAGTTCTTC. Its translation is CASSEVGNEQFF.

The chain links TRBV6-1 to TRBJ1-2, with TRBD1 matching over 8 bases. The length of the CDR3 is 13 residues. Per the germline V gene, CDR1 is MNHNS and CDR2 is SASEGT. V dropped 6 bases and J dropped 7; count of bases not matched to a gene: 7. CDR3 DNA sequence: TGTGCCAGCAGCCCCAGGGGGCTGAGTGGCTACACCTTC. Translating gives CASSPRGLSGYTF.

The chain links TRBV6-5 to TRBJ2-7, with 9 bases aligning to TRBD1. Germline trimming cut 3 bases from V and 4 bases from J; bases unmatched to any gene: 7. There are 15 residues in the CDR3. From germline, CDR1 is MNHEY and CDR2 SVGAGI. The CDR3: CASSYDGTGTYEQYF. The CDR3 DNA reads as TGTGCCAGCAGTTATGACGGGACAGGGACTTACGAGCAGTACTTC.

This clonotype was counted once. The chain uses TRBV6-1 and TRBJ2-4; D is possibly TRBD2 (7 bases). CDR1 and CDR2 (germline): MNHNS, SASEGT. The CDR3 extends over 15 amino acids. V lost 7 bases to trimming and J lost 13 bases, with 26 bases between them. CDR3 sequence reads: CASTKGGGAKDTQYF. CDR3 nucleotide sequence: TGTGCCAGCACTAAGGGGGGGGGCGCGAAGGACACGCAGTACTTC.

The chain combines TRBV6-1 with TRBJ2-1, with TRBD1 matching 7 bases. Matching the DNA end better, TRBJ2-5 makes the J call doubtful. Germline V gives CDR1 MNHNS, CDR2 SASEGT. CDR3 length: 14 amino acids. CDR3 nucleotide sequence: TGTGCCAGCAGTGAGTTGACAGGGAAGGAGACCCAGTACTTC. Translating gives CASSELTGKETQYF.

The chain uses TRBV6-1 and TRBJ2-2; TRBD1 matches 8 bases. The CDR3 has 15 amino acids. CDR1 and CDR2 (germline): MNHNS, SASEGT. The V gene end was trimmed by 6 bases and the J gene end by 0 bases; junction bases not matched to a gene: 3. CDR3 DNA sequence: TGTGCCAGCAGGTCGACAGGGGCGAACACCGGGGAGCTGTTTTTT. The encoded protein is CASRSTGANTGELFF.

For this clonotype: One end of the junction is discordant with germline, which a read error may explain. The V gene is TRBV6-1, the J gene TRBJ2-3, with a weak D call TRBD1 (5 bases). The CDR3 covers 16 residues. CDR1 is MNHNS, CDR2 SASEGT, per germline. CDR3 sequence (DNA): TGTGCCAGCAGTGAAGCGGGGATAGGGGTCAAAAACACGCAGTACTTT. This encodes CASSEAGIGVKNTQYF.

This clonotype was recorded many times. The chain is built from TRBV27 and TRBJ2-2; a weak D match, TRBD1 (6 bases). This CDR3 spans 13 amino acids. With 2 bases removed from V and 9 bases from J, the gap between germline ends came to 10 bases. Germline lookup yields CDR1 MNHEY and CDR2 SMNVEV (reference sequence). The CDR3 region has the DNA TGTGCCAGCAGTTTACCAGGGGAAAGGGAGCTGTTTTTT. Translation gives CASSLPGERELFF.

CDR3 region: CASSMGETDTQYF. CDR3 DNA: TGTGCCAGCAGCATGGGGGAGACAGATACGCAGTATTTT. The chain couples TRBV6-1 to TRBJ2-3; D assignment may be TRBD1 or TRBD2 (5 bases each). Germline V gene sequence: CDR1 MNHNS, CDR2 SASEGT. The V gene lost 6 bases and the J gene lost 3 bases, with 10 bases spanning the gap. There are 13 residues in the CDR3.

The chain is built from TRBV3-1 and TRBJ2-5; possibly TRBD2 for D (5 bases). CDR1 is LGHDT, CDR2 YNNKEL, per germline (reference sequence). This CDR3 comprises 15 residues. Trimming stripped 0 bases from V and 6 bases from J, with 14 bases between. The CDR3 protein is CASSQDWASRQTQYF. The CDR3 region has the DNA TGTGCCAGCAGCCAAGATTGGGCTAGCCGGCAGACCCAGTACTTC.

This chain uses TRBV27 with TRBJ2-5; 8 nucleotides match TRBD2. CDR1 is MNHEY, CDR2 SMNVEV, per germline (reference sequence). V trimming: 2 bases; J trimming: 7 bases; junction bases outside the gene matches: 9. This CDR3 is built from 15 residues. The chain's CDR3 is CASSLGPGRAGTQYF. The CDR3, as DNA: TGTGCCAGCAGTTTAGGACCCGGGAGGGCAGGGACCCAGTACTTC.

The CDR3 DNA reads as TGTGCCAGCAGCGGACGGCCGGTGGGGACAGATGCGCTGTTTTTT. This encodes CASSGRPVGTDALFF. This sequence joins TRBV6-1 and TRBJ2-2; 7 bases fit TRBD1. Per the germline V gene, CDR1 is MNHNS and CDR2 is SASEGT. The CDR3 is made up of 15 amino acids. The J segment lost 13 bases and the V segment lost 6 bases, leaving 17 bases of the junction unmatched.

The CDR3, as DNA: TGCGCCAGCAGCAAAAACGCGAGACTAGCGGGAGTAAGTACGCAGTATTTT. Residues: CASSKNARLAGVSTQYF. The rearrangement uses TRBV4-1 and TRBJ2-3, with 12 bases identical to TRBD2. V shed 5 bases and J 8 bases; nucleotides not matched to a gene: 14. The germline gives CDR1 MGHRA, CDR2 YSYEKL. This CDR3 region has 17 residues.